A few counts support the clone carrying this T cell receptor beta chain. The data were produced by immunoSEQ multiplex PCR, yet TCRdb's version contains in-frame clones alone and is incomplete. The table records about 4,500 clones, around a quarter of them present only once. The source of the sample is a study of tumour-infiltrating T cells in Burkitt lymphoma. At the level of the study: Productive clonality predicted overall and progression-free survival.

The sequence derives from a human donor with diffuse large B-cell lymphoma. Material: tumor tissue.

The CDR3 region has the DNA TGTGCCACCAGCAGCCAGGGGGTAGGAGAAAAACTGTTTTTT. This encodes CATSSQGVGEKLFF. The chain uses TRBV15 and TRBJ1-4; the match to TRBD1 covers 7 bases. CDR3 size: 14 residues. CDR1 and CDR2 from the germline V gene are LNHNV and YYDKDF (reference sequence). J was trimmed by 8 bases and V by 3 bases; bases with no gene match: 6.